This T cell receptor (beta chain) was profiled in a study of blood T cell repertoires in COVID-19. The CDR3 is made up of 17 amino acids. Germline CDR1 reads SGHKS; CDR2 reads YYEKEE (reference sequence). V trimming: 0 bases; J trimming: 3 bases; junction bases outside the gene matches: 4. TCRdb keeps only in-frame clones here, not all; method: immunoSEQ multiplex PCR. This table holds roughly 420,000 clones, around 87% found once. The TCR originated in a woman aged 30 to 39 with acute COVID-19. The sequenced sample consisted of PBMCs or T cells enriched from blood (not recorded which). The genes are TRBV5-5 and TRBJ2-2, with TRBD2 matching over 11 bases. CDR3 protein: CASSLGLAGGDTGELFF. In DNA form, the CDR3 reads TGTGCCAGCAGCTTGGGGCTAGCGGGGGGCGACACCGGGGAGCTGTTTTTT.